Shown below are 27 T cell receptor beta chains from a single sample sequenced in a study of PD-1 blockade in classical Hodgkin lymphoma. Stated time point: cycle 4 day 1 (C4D1), after less than 7 weeks of nivolumab. Every single patient, without exception, relapsed after autologous stem cell transplantation, and brentuximab vedotin exposure varied. Assay used: immunoSEQ multiplex PCR; TCRdb lists only in-frame clones, some missing. In the table there are tens of thousands of clones, roughly 78% of which are singletons. Sample: peripheral blood mononuclear cells (PBMCs), taken before the fourth cycle of nivolumab. These TCRs come from a human donor with classical Hodgkin lymphoma.

This clone has a single count. V is TRBV7-2 and J is TRBJ2-1, with D unresolved. The ends were cut back, 5 bases at V and 0 bases at J, with 11 bases in the middle. This CDR3 has 15 residues. Looked up from germline, CDR1 is SGHTA and CDR2 is FQGNSA. DNA for the CDR3: TGTGCCAGCAGCGCAGATCCAAGCTCCTACAATGAGCAGTTCTTC. This gives the protein CASSADPSSYNEQFF.

The chain joins TRBV10-3 to TRBJ2-5, with D perhaps assigned TRBD1 or TRBD2 (5 bases each). The CDR3 is made up of 16 amino acids. Trimming pared 3 bases from V and 1 base from J, leaving 15 bases between. Germline CDR1 reads ENHRY; CDR2 reads SYGVKD. Written as DNA, the CDR3 is TGTGCCATCAGTGACCTCGTGGGGACGGGCCAAGAGACCCAGTACTTC. This translates into CAISDLVGTGQETQYF.

The chain employs TRBV6-6 and TRBJ2-7; possibly TRBD1 for D (5 bases). The CDR3 runs 14 residues. The ends were cut back, 2 bases at V and 1 base at J, with 9 bases in the middle. CDR1 is MNHNY, CDR2 SVGAGI, per germline (reference sequence). CDR3 coding DNA: TGTGCCAGCAGTTACAAGCCAGGGTCCTACGAGCAGTACTTC. Its protein is CASSYKPGSYEQYF.

The chain is built from TRBV27 and TRBJ2-7; 9 bases line up with TRBD1. The J segment lost 3 bases and the V segment lost 2 bases, leaving 8 bases of the junction unmatched. The CDR3 consists of 16 residues. Germline V gene sequence: CDR1 MNHEY, CDR2 SMNVEV (reference sequence). CDR3 DNA: TGTGCCAGCAGTTTAAGGATAGGACAGGGGATCTACGAGCAGTACTTC. Amino acids: CASSLRIGQGIYEQYF.

The chain recombines TRBV6-1 with TRBJ2-7; D not certain. V lost 7 bases, J lost 6 bases, and 13 bases lay in between. The CDR3 consists of 12 residues. Germline CDR1 reads MNHNS; CDR2 reads SASEGT. The CDR3 sequence: CASMERIGEQYF. CDR3 nucleotide sequence: TGTGCCAGCATGGAAAGGATCGGCGAGCAGTACTTC.

The rearrangement links TRBV4-1 to TRBJ1-3, with a possible D match to TRBD1 (5 bases). This CDR3 is 17 amino acids long. CDR1 and CDR2 from the germline V gene are MGHRA and YSYEKL. V lost 2 bases and J 3 bases, leaving 17 bases between the germline ends. CDR3 nucleotide sequence: TGCGCCAGCAGCCAAACCGGGACGGGGGTCGATGGAAACACCATATATTTT. It codes for CASSQTGTGVDGNTIYF.

This clone was counted once. The chain links TRBV7-3 to TRBJ2-2, with TRBD2 matching over 7 bases. CDR1 is SGHTA and CDR2 is FQGTGA in the germline V gene. The V segment lost 2 bases and the J segment 7 bases; nucleotides outside the gene matches: 7. The CDR3 covers 15 residues. CDR3 protein: CASSLAGEVGGELFF. The CDR3 nucleotides are TGTGCCAGCAGCTTAGCGGGAGAGGTGGGCGGGGAGCTGTTTTTT.

This chain links TRBV7-9 with TRBJ2-2, with TRBD2 matching over 9 bases. V trimming: 3 bases; J trimming: 6 bases; junction bases outside the gene matches: 11. The CDR3 totals 17 residues. Germline CDR1 SEHNR, CDR2 FQNEAQ (reference sequence). In DNA form, the CDR3 reads TGTGCCAGCAGCTTTCTAGCGGGGACAAGTTTCCCCGGGGAGCTGTTTTTT. It codes for CASSFLAGTSFPGELFF.

This clone was seen a few times. J is TRBJ2-1 and V is TRBV7-2; TRBD2 aligns across 11 bases. Germline trimming cut 5 bases from V and 8 bases from J; bases unmatched to any gene: 5. The CDR3 runs 14 residues. Germline CDR1 reads SGHTA; CDR2 reads FQGNSA. CDR3 loop: CASSLTSGSYEQFF. CDR3 nucleotides: TGTGCCAGCAGCCTCACTAGCGGGAGCTATGAGCAGTTCTTC.

J is TRBJ2-1 and V is TRBV9, with a weak D call TRBD2 (5 bases). In germline, CDR1 is SGDLS, CDR2 YYNGEE. The CDR3 has 16 residues. V gave up 0 bases and J gave up 8 bases, with 18 bases separating them. The CDR3 DNA follows: TGTGCCAGCAGCGTAGCGGGGAATCCAGGTCGGTATGAGCAGTTCTTC. It translates to CASSVAGNPGRYEQFF.

This chain links TRBV18 with TRBJ2-3; 12 bases agree with TRBD2. The V segment lost 3 bases and the J segment 2 bases; nucleotides outside the gene matches: 3. The CDR3 loop spans 16 amino acids. The V gene's germline CDR1 is KGHSH and CDR2 LQKENI. The CDR3 bases are TGTGCCAGCTCACCCGGACTAGCGGGGAACACAGATACGCAGTATTTT. Amino acids: CASSPGLAGNTDTQYF. Complete variable domain (other parts from reference TRBV18 and TRBJ2-3): NAGVMQNPRHLVRRRGQEARLRCSPMKGHSHVYWYRQLPEEGLKFMVYLQKENIIDESGMPKERFSAEFPKEGPSILRIQQVVRGDSAAYFCASSPGLAGNTDTQYFGPGTRLTVL.

The chain uses TRBV18 and TRBJ2-7; D not certain. This CDR3 has 13 residues. The V end was cut by 6 bases, the J end by 0 bases, with 9 bases between. In germline, CDR1 is KGHSH, CDR2 LQKENI. CDR3 DNA sequence: TGTGCCAGCTCTCCTCGGAACTCCTACGAGCAGTACTTC. Translated: CASSPRNSYEQYF.

The chain is built from TRBV6-1 and TRBJ2-3; 10 bases are shared with TRBD2. Trimming took 11 bases from V and 2 from J; bases not matched to a gene: 4. The CDR3 spans 13 residues. Germline V gene data show CDR1 as MNHNS and CDR2 as SASEGT. DNA of the CDR3: TGTGCCGGCGGACTAGCGGACACAGATACGCAGTATTTT. Residues: CAGGLADTDTQYF.

The chain has TRBV5-1 and TRBJ2-6; 7 bases are a match to TRBD1. Germline CDR1 reads SGHRS; CDR2 reads YFSETQ. This CDR3 comprises 15 residues. V lost 7 bases to trimming and J lost 0 bases; unmatched junction nucleotides: 4. CDR3 amino acids: CASGNRGSGANVLTF. CDR3 nucleotide sequence: TGCGCCAGCGGAAACAGGGGCTCTGGGGCCAACGTCCTGACTTTC.

This rearrangement joins TRBV2 to TRBJ2-7; 7 positions agree with TRBD1. CDR3 size: 17 residues. The germline gives CDR1 SNHLY, CDR2 FYNNEI. The J segment lost 3 bases and the V segment lost 7 bases, leaving 18 bases of the junction unmatched. The CDR3 nucleotides read TGTGCCAGCACCTCAGAGGATGTCAGGGGGTCCCTCTACGAGCAGTACTTC. This encodes CASTSEDVRGSLYEQYF.

J is TRBJ1-6 and V is TRBV7-3, with TRBD1 matching over 11 bases. The germline V gene has CDR1 SGHTA and CDR2 FQGTGA. This CDR3 has 14 amino acids. V lost 4 bases, J lost 10 bases, and 3 bases stayed unmatched. DNA for the CDR3: TGTGCCAGCAGCTCGGGACAGGGGGAATCACCCCTCCACTTT. This translates into CASSSGQGESPLHF. The full variable domain, its missing parts supplied by reference TRBV7-3 and TRBJ1-6, is GAGVSQTPSNKVTEKGKYVELRCDPISGHTALYWYRQSLGQGPEFLIYFQGTGAADDSGLPNDRFFAVRPEGSVSTLKIQRTERGDSAVYLCASSSGQGESPLHFGNGTRLTVT.

The chain has TRBV6-5 and TRBJ2-7; TRBD1 aligns across 8 bases. Germline values: CDR1 MNHEY, CDR2 SVGAGI. The CDR3 length is 15 residues. V lost 5 bases and J lost 5; bases outside the gene matches: 11. The CDR3 is CASSHLTGVSNEQYF. Written as DNA, the CDR3 is TGTGCCAGCAGTCACCTGACAGGGGTCTCGAACGAGCAGTACTTC.

The DNA for the CDR3 is TGTGCCAGCAGCCCCTGGACTAGATCGTCCTACGAGCAGTACTTC. This translates into CASSPWTRSSYEQYF. The gene calls are TRBV7-2 and TRBJ2-7, with 7 bases that match TRBD2. J gave up 1 base and V 5 bases, and 8 bases lay outside the gene matches. CDR1 is SGHTA, CDR2 FQGNSA, per germline. The CDR3 runs 15 residues.

The chain has TRBV7-2 and TRBJ2-7; 8 nucleotides agree with TRBD2. Germline V gene sequence: CDR1 SGHTA, CDR2 FQGNSA. The V segment lost 1 base and the J segment 6 bases; nucleotides outside the gene matches: 8. The CDR3 has 15 residues. The CDR3 DNA sequence: TGTGCCAGCAGCTTAGGGCGGGGGGTCCTCTCCGAGCAGTACTTC. This gives the protein CASSLGRGVLSEQYF. Drawing the rest from reference TRBV7-2 and TRBJ2-7, the complete variable domain is GAGVSQSPSNKVTEKGKDVELRCDPISGHTALYWYRQSLGQGLEFLIYFQGNSAPDKSGLPSDRFSAERTGGSVSTLTIQRTQQEDSAVYLCASSLGRGVLSEQYFGPGTRLTVT.

The V gene is TRBV18, the J gene TRBJ2-3, with 8 nucleotides matching TRBD1. In germline, CDR1 is KGHSH, CDR2 LQKENI. CDR3 length equals 14 residues. V trimming: 5 bases; J trimming: 2 bases; junction bases outside the gene matches: 3. CDR3 nucleotides: TGTGCCAGCTCAGGACAGGGAACCACAGATACGCAGTATTTT. This gives the protein CASSGQGTTDTQYF.

This chain joins TRBV6-6 and TRBJ1-3; the D is unclear. Trimming cost V 4 bases and J 0 bases, with 7 bases left between them. CDR1 MNHNY and CDR2 SVGAGI come from the germline V gene (reference sequence). The CDR3 consists of 14 residues. Here the CDR3 reads CASSLASSGNTIYF. As DNA, the CDR3 is TGTGCCAGCAGTTTGGCATCCTCTGGAAACACCATATATTTT.

The rearrangement uses TRBV19 and TRBJ2-5; 10 bases agree with TRBD1. J was trimmed by 5 bases and V by 9 bases; bases with no gene match: 9. The germline V gene has CDR1 LNHDA and CDR2 SQIVND (reference sequence). This CDR3 is built from 14 residues. The CDR3, as DNA: TGTGCCAGCCGGGACAGGGGTTTCCTGGAGACCCAGTACTTC. Protein: CASRDRGFLETQYF.

This clone was counted a single time. The chain has TRBV11-2 and TRBJ2-3; 7 nucleotides align to TRBD2. Trimming cost V 3 bases and J 4 bases; bases outside gene matches: 1. The CDR3 extends over 13 amino acids. Germline V gene data show CDR1 as SGHAT and CDR2 as FQNNGV. As DNA, the CDR3 is TGTGCCAGCAGCTTTCGGGGGGCAGATACGCAGTATTTT. Protein sequence: CASSFRGADTQYF.

The J gene is TRBJ1-1, the V gene TRBV7-9; 9 bases fit TRBD1. Germline V gene sequence: CDR1 SEHNR, CDR2 FQNEAQ (reference sequence). CDR3 size: 14 residues. V shed 5 bases and J 5 bases; nucleotides not matched to a gene: 6. The CDR3 is CASSPGQGHTEAFF. The CDR3 region has the DNA TGTGCCAGCAGCCCCGGACAGGGGCATACTGAAGCTTTCTTT.

This rearrangement joins TRBV6-1 to TRBJ1-2, with TRBD1 matching over 7 bases. J was trimmed by 2 bases and V by 3 bases; bases with no gene match: 6. This CDR3 is built from 15 residues. CDR1 and CDR2 (germline): MNHNS, SASEGT. The CDR3 DNA sequence: TGTGCCAGCAGTGATGTAAACAGGGGAAACTATGGCTACACCTTC. Translating gives CASSDVNRGNYGYTF.

The V gene is TRBV10-3, the J gene TRBJ2-1; 11 bases agree with TRBD2. V lost 4 bases to trimming and J lost 6 bases; unmatched junction nucleotides: 2. Germline V gene data show CDR1 as ENHRY and CDR2 as SYGVKD. The CDR3 runs to 14 residues. CDR3 in amino acids: CAISGLAGGNEQFF. The CDR3 DNA is TGTGCCATCAGTGGCCTAGCGGGGGGCAATGAGCAGTTCTTC.

The V gene is TRBV10-3, the J gene TRBJ1-5; possibly TRBD1 for D (5 bases). Germline-derived CDR1 and CDR2 are ENHRY and SYGVKD. The length of the CDR3 is 11 residues. The V and J ends lost 4 bases and 9 bases respectively, with 7 bases between them. The CDR3 coding sequence is TGTGCCATCAGTGGGGGGGGGCCCCAGCATTTT. Translation gives CAISGGGPQHF.